This T cell receptor beta chain was captured in a study of T cell repertoires in cytomegalovirus infection. Across the whole study: Newly reported HLA-C-restricted and thoroughly characterized HLA-B-restricted CMV epitopes were employed. Public TCR beta signature analysis indicated the presence of both CMV infection and matching HLA type. Study outcomes and limitations: The ex vivo response showed dominance by HLA-C-restricted CMV-specific TCR beta clonotypes.

As to this clonotype: Its matching antigen is unknown.

TCRdb independently ran MiXCR on the reads; one entry per CDR3 protein. Of fewer than 850,000 distinct CDR3 sequences detected, around 29% appear once; the ten largest clones hold under 15%. The CDR3 runs 17 residues. Trimming stripped 4 bases from V and 1 base from J, with 19 bases between. CDR1 and CDR2 from the germline V gene are LNHDA and SQIVND (reference sequence). The source is a human donor in good health (CMV status not recorded). Some clones in this sample may be carry-over from other donors' samples. The chain recombines TRBV19 with TRBJ1-2, with D perhaps matching TRBD1 (5 bases). The sequencing here drew on cultured CD8+ T cells from PBMCs, taken from culture after CMV antigen stimulation. The CDR3 loop is CASSRPDRGWDNYGYTF. DNA for the CDR3: TGTGCCAGTAGTAGACCAGACCGGGGGTGGGATAACTATGGCTACACCTTC.